This entry lists 32 T cell receptor beta chains sequenced from one sample in a study of blood T cell repertoires in COVID-19 (dated by TCRdb to 2019 to 2021). The library was obtained by the immunoSEQ multiplex PCR assay. Sourced from immuneACCESS, this table was stored by TCRdb with only in-frame sequences that have V and J called. A share of the clones is absent; for the studies checked, an unresolved V gene accounts for under half, and the remainder has no known explanation. For this sample there are 250,000 to 400,000 clones; 90% appear just once. 2.9% of the sample is in the top ten clones. The sample was peripheral blood. The origin of the receptors is a woman aged 25 to 45 with COVID-19, enrolled during active disease.

This chain joins TRBV7-9 and TRBJ1-2; D perhaps matches TRBD1 (5 bases). V lost 1 base to trimming and J lost 4 bases, with 7 bases between them. Germline V lookup: CDR1 SEHNR, CDR2 FQNEAQ (reference sequence). The CDR3 runs to 13 residues. The chain's CDR3 is CASSLGQPYGYTF. Written as DNA, the CDR3 is TGTGCCAGCAGCTTAGGACAGCCCTATGGCTACACCTTC. The variable domain in full, with the rest retrieved from reference TRBV7-9 and TRBJ1-2, is DTGVSQNPRHKITKRGQNVTFRCDPISEHNRLYWYRQTLGQGPEFLTYFQNEAQLEKSRLLSDRFSAERPKGSFSTLEIQRTEQGDSAMYLCASSLGQPYGYTFGSGTRLTVV.

This rearrangement joins TRBV5-1 to TRBJ2-5, with 7 bases fitting TRBD2. This CDR3 is 14 amino acids long. The V gene end was trimmed by 3 bases and the J gene end by 1 base; junction bases not matched to a gene: 3. From germline, CDR1 is SGHRS and CDR2 YFSETQ. Here the CDR3 reads CASSSGGIQETQYF. In DNA form, the CDR3 reads TGCGCCAGCAGCTCCGGGGGGATCCAAGAGACCCAGTACTTC.

The chain couples TRBV4-1 to TRBJ1-2; 9 bases agree with TRBD1. This CDR3 is built from 15 residues. In germline, CDR1 is MGHRA, CDR2 YSYEKL. J was trimmed by 8 bases and V by 5 bases; bases with no gene match: 12. This CDR3 is CASSGVEQGAHGYTF. The CDR3 DNA reads as TGCGCCAGCAGCGGTGTTGAACAGGGGGCGCACGGCTACACCTTC.

The chain combines TRBV6-2 or TRBV6-3 with TRBJ2-3; 13 bases map to TRBD2. V gave up 5 bases and J gave up 5 bases; unmatched junction bases: 13. Germline loops: CDR1 MNHEY, CDR2 SVGEGT. This CDR3 region has 18 residues. The CDR3 nucleotides read TGTGCCAGCAGTGGGGGACTAGCGGGATTCCGGGTGAAAGATACGCAGTATTTT. This gives the protein CASSGGLAGFRVKDTQYF.

J is TRBJ2-1 and V is TRBV27; TRBD2 is a possible D gene (5 bases). The germline V gene has CDR1 MNHEY and CDR2 SMNVEV (reference sequence). The V gene lost 6 bases and the J gene lost 5 bases, with 14 bases spanning the gap. This CDR3 region has 14 residues. The CDR3: CASRRAATHNEQFF. The CDR3 nucleotides read TGTGCCAGCAGGAGGGCAGCGACTCACAATGAGCAGTTCTTC.

This chain uses TRBV13 with TRBJ2-7; 13 bases match TRBD2. The CDR3 extends over 16 amino acids. The V and J ends lost 5 bases and 0 bases, in that order; junction bases with no gene match: 4. Germline V CDR1 and CDR2: PRHDT, FYEKMQ (reference sequence). The CDR3 protein is CASSTGTSGTSYEQYF. In nucleotides, the CDR3 is TGTGCCAGCAGCACCGGGACTAGCGGGACCTCCTACGAGCAGTACTTC.

The chain is built from TRBV7-8 and TRBJ2-1, with D possibly TRBD2 on 6 matching bases. Germline V gene lookup returns CDR1 SGHVS and CDR2 FQNEAQ. V gave up 5 bases and J gave up 0 bases, with 17 bases separating them. The CDR3 has 17 amino acids. Written as DNA, the CDR3 is TGTGCCAGCAGCGGAACTTTGGGGGGAACCTCCTACAATGAGCAGTTCTTC. Amino acid sequence: CASSGTLGGTSYNEQFF.

The chain recombines TRBV6-5 with TRBJ2-7, with D possibly TRBD2 on 5 matching bases. V was trimmed by 2 bases and J by 6 bases, leaving 5 bases between them. Germline V gene lookup returns CDR1 MNHEY and CDR2 SVGAGI. This CDR3 comprises 11 residues. CDR3 loop: CASSYEGEQYF. CDR3 coding DNA: TGTGCCAGCAGTTACGAGGGCGAGCAGTACTTC.

The rearrangement links TRBV5-1 to TRBJ2-7; 10 bases align to TRBD1. V shed 3 bases and J 5 bases; nucleotides not matched to a gene: 5. This CDR3 has 14 residues. From germline, CDR1 is SGHRS and CDR2 YFSETQ. The CDR3: CASSSLDRGDEQYF. CDR3 nucleotides: TGCGCCAGCAGCTCCTTGGACAGGGGGGACGAGCAGTACTTC.

The chain is built from TRBV7-9 and TRBJ1-4; 11 nucleotides agree with TRBD1. The V and J ends lost 5 bases and 4 bases, in that order; junction bases with no gene match: 3. CDR1 is SEHNR and CDR2 is FQNEAQ in the germline V gene (reference sequence). The CDR3 is 15 residues long. CDR3 bases: TGTGCCAGCAGCCCCGGGACAGGGGGTAATGAAAAACTGTTTTTT. This translates into CASSPGTGGNEKLFF.

V usage is TRBV6-5 and J usage is TRBJ2-1; tentative D call: TRBD1 (6 bases). The CDR3 length is 16 residues. The V gene's germline CDR1 is MNHEY and CDR2 SVGAGI. Trimming removed 2 bases from V and 4 bases from J, with 15 bases in between. DNA for the CDR3: TGTGCCAGCAGTTACAGGACAGCGGATTGGTACAATGAGCAGTTCTTC. It yields the protein CASSYRTADWYNEQFF.

The chain links TRBV19 to TRBJ1-5; D ambiguous. From germline, CDR1 is LNHDA and CDR2 SQIVND (reference sequence). The CDR3 covers 13 residues. Trimming left V 5 bases short and J 6 bases short, with 11 bases between. As DNA, the CDR3 is TGTGCCAGTAGTGGTCCGGGAGGTCAGCCCCAGCATTTT. As protein: CASSGPGGQPQHF.

This chain connects TRBV7-9 to TRBJ2-3, with D maybe TRBD2 (5 bases). Germline values: CDR1 SEHNR, CDR2 FQNEAQ (reference sequence). V lost 1 base and J 2 bases, leaving 13 bases between the germline ends. The CDR3 spans 16 residues. CDR3 in DNA: TGTGCCAGCAGCTTAGATTCGGGGTCTCACACAGATACGCAGTATTTT. Translated, it gives CASSLDSGSHTDTQYF.

The chain is built from TRBV27 and TRBJ2-5; TRBD2 aligns across 8 bases. This CDR3 comprises 15 residues. V was clipped by 0 bases and J by 7 bases; unmatched bases: 7. CDR1 and CDR2 from the germline V gene are MNHEY and SMNVEV (reference sequence). The DNA for the CDR3 is TGTGCCAGCAGTTTATCGAAAGCGGGAGTCCGGACCCAGTACTTC. Translated: CASSLSKAGVRTQYF.

The V and J genes are TRBV19 and TRBJ2-5, with a tentative D call TRBD2 (6 bases). Trimming stripped 3 bases from V and 4 bases from J, with 6 bases between. Germline CDR1 LNHDA, CDR2 SQIVND (reference sequence). This CDR3 region has 12 residues. CDR3 region: CASSIGGETQYF. CDR3 DNA: TGTGCCAGTAGTATCGGGGGAGAGACCCAGTACTTC.

This chain links TRBV19 with TRBJ1-5; D perhaps matches TRBD1 (6 bases). Deletions cut 5 bases from V and 3 bases from J, with 17 bases between. CDR1 is LNHDA and CDR2 is SQIVND in the germline V gene (reference sequence). The CDR3 sequence is 16 residues long. The CDR3 coding sequence is TGTGCCAGTAGTGGAAGCCGGACAGTTTACAATCAGCCCCAGCATTTT. Its protein is CASSGSRTVYNQPQHF.

J is TRBJ1-1 and V is TRBV6-1; unclear D gene. Trimming took 0 bases from V and 1 from J, leaving 12 bases between them. Germline V CDR1 and CDR2: MNHNS, SASEGT. The CDR3 has 16 amino acids. The CDR3: CASSEANRDENTEAFF. DNA for the CDR3: TGTGCCAGCAGTGAAGCGAACAGAGACGAGAACACTGAAGCTTTCTTT.

The gene calls are TRBV7-8 and TRBJ1-2; TRBD1 agrees at 7 bases. The CDR3 extends over 13 amino acids. Germline-derived CDR1 and CDR2 are SGHVS and FQNEAQ. Losses at the gene ends were 5 bases for V and 3 bases for J; bases not matched to a gene: 3. CDR3 in amino acids: CASSRDSDYGYTF. DNA for the CDR3: TGTGCCAGCAGCCGGGACAGTGACTATGGCTACACCTTC. The complete variable domain, with remaining parts taken from reference TRBV7-8 and TRBJ1-2, reads GAGVSQSPRYKVAKRGQDVALRCDPISGHVSLFWYQQALGQGPEFLTYFQNEAQLDKSGLPSDRFFAERPEGSVSTLKIQRTQQEDSAVYLCASSRDSDYGYTFGSGTRLTVV.

The rearrangement joins TRBV5-6 to TRBJ1-5; TRBD1 might be the D (5 bases). Germline CDR1 and CDR2: SGHDT and YYEEEE. Between the trimmed V and J ends, which lost 2 bases and 0 bases, there was a span of 6 bases. This CDR3 is 14 amino acids long. CDR3 DNA: TGTGCCAGCAGCTTCCAGGGTAGCAATCAGCCCCAGCATTTT. It codes for CASSFQGSNQPQHF.

V usage is TRBV7-9 and J usage is TRBJ1-3; a possible D gene is TRBD1 (5 bases). Germline loops: CDR1 SEHNR, CDR2 FQNEAQ (reference sequence). The V end was cut by 2 bases, the J end by 4 bases, with 12 bases between. The CDR3 runs to 15 residues. This chain's CDR3 is CASSLTGGAGNTIYF. The CDR3, as DNA: TGTGCCAGCAGCTTAACGGGGGGAGCAGGAAACACCATATATTTT.

The chain carries TRBV5-4 and TRBJ2-3; TRBD2 matches at 10 bases. The ends lost 4 bases at V and 1 base at J; junction bases unmatched: 6. Germline V gives CDR1 SGHNT, CDR2 YYREEE (reference sequence). This CDR3 has 16 amino acids. The CDR3 DNA reads as TGTGCCAGCAGCAAGACTAGCGGGCGAGGCACAGATACGCAGTATTTT. It is translated as CASSKTSGRGTDTQYF. Supplemented by reference TRBV5-4 and TRBJ2-3, the full variable domain reads ETGVTQSPTHLIKTRGQQVTLRCSSQSGHNTVSWYQQALGQGPQFIFQYYREEENGRGNFPPRFSGLQFPNYSSELNVNALELDDSALYLCASSKTSGRGTDTQYFGPGTRLTVL.

The chain joins TRBV3-1 (or the pseudogene TRBV3-2) to TRBJ1-1, with D hard to call. The length of the CDR3 is 14 residues. Germline lookup yields CDR1 LGHDT and CDR2 YNNKEL (reference sequence). V dropped 1 base and J dropped 2 bases, with 8 bases sitting between them. CDR3 amino acids: CASSQGAGNTEAFF. The CDR3 nucleotides read TGTGCCAGCAGCCAAGGGGCAGGCAACACTGAAGCTTTCTTT.

The chain links TRBV19 to TRBJ2-7, with TRBD1 identical over 9 bases. Germline values: CDR1 LNHDA, CDR2 SQIVND (reference sequence). The junction had 7 bases not matched to a gene; V was cut back by 4 bases and J by 3 bases. This CDR3 has 15 residues. This chain's CDR3 is CASSRDDRGFYEQYF. As DNA, the CDR3 is TGTGCCAGTAGTAGAGATGACAGGGGGTTCTACGAGCAGTACTTC. Full variable domain (remainder filled in from reference TRBV19 and TRBJ2-7): DGGITQSPKYLFRKEGQNVTLSCEQNLNHDAMYWYRQDPGQGLRLIYYSQIVNDFQKGDIAEGYSVSREKKESFPLTVTSAQKNPTAFYLCASSRDDRGFYEQYFGPGTRLTVT.

This rearrangement joins TRBV7-8 to TRBJ1-1; the D gene is possibly TRBD1 (6 bases). Trimming pared 1 base from V and 3 bases from J, leaving 21 bases between. Germline assignment: CDR1 SGHVS and CDR2 FQNEAQ. The CDR3 is made up of 18 amino acids. The CDR3 nucleotides are TGTGCCAGCAGCTTAGTTTTACCGGGACAAAGGGCGGACACTGAAGCTTTCTTT. It yields the protein CASSLVLPGQRADTEAFF.

V usage is TRBV7-3 and J usage is TRBJ2-1; TRBD2 matches at 10 bases. CDR1 SGHTA and CDR2 FQGTGA come from the germline V gene. This CDR3 is built from 16 residues. After removal of 2 bases from V and 8 bases from J, the junction contained 9 bases not matched to a gene. The CDR3 DNA is TGTGCCAGCAGCTTAGGGGCTAGCGGGAGTCGCGATGAGCAGTTCTTC. The encoded protein is CASSLGASGSRDEQFF.

The J gene is TRBJ2-1, the V gene TRBV21-1; the table gives TRBD2 as D, unverified against the DNA. TRBV21-1 is classified as a pseudogene. The CDR3 has 15 amino acids. CDR3 region: CASTHGTSCYNEQFF. The CDR3, as DNA: TGTGCCAGCACCCACGGGACTAGCTGCTACAATGAGCAGTTCTTC.

This chain connects TRBV7-2 to TRBJ1-1, with no clear D. V lost 6 bases, J lost 1 base, and 9 bases lay in between. CDR1 SGHTA and CDR2 FQGNSA come from the germline V gene. The CDR3 loop spans 13 amino acids. CDR3 amino acids: CASSTVPNTEAFF. CDR3 in DNA: TGTGCCAGCAGTACAGTCCCGAACACTGAAGCTTTCTTT.

The J gene is TRBJ1-2, the V gene TRBV12-3 or TRBV12-4, with TRBD1 identical over 7 bases. The CDR3 loop spans 13 amino acids. V shed 3 bases, J shed 3 bases, and the junction held 1 base outside the gene matches. CDR3 region: CASSFRGDYGYTF. The CDR3, as DNA: TGTGCCAGCAGTTTCAGGGGGGACTATGGCTACACCTTC.

J is TRBJ2-3 and V is TRBV5-1; 14 bases match TRBD2. Germline trimming cut 2 bases from V and 4 bases from J; bases unmatched to any gene: 9. The CDR3 is made up of 18 amino acids. Germline V lookup: CDR1 SGHRS, CDR2 YFSETQ. In nucleotides, the CDR3 is TGCGCCAGCAGCTTACTAGGGACTAGCGGGAGTGTCCCAGATACGCAGTATTTT. This sequence encodes CASSLLGTSGSVPDTQYF.

The chain is built from TRBV29-1 and TRBJ1-5, with a tentative D call TRBD1 (6 bases). The CDR3 is 14 amino acids. V lost 4 bases to trimming and J lost 6 bases, with 16 bases between them. From germline, CDR1 is SQVTM and CDR2 ANQGSEA. As DNA, the CDR3 is TGCAGCGTTGGAAGTTCGGGGGGCGCTCAGCCCCAGCATTTT. Amino acid sequence: CSVGSSGGAQPQHF.

This chain joins TRBV5-1 and TRBJ1-1; TRBD1 agrees at 8 bases. The ends lost 1 base at V and 1 base at J; junction bases unmatched: 0. This CDR3 spans 14 amino acids. In germline, CDR1 is SGHRS, CDR2 YFSETQ. CDR3 nucleotide sequence: TGCGCCAGCAGCTTGCAGGGGGCGAACACTGAAGCTTTCTTT. Its translation: CASSLQGANTEAFF.

CDR3: CASSISGGVEQYF. CDR3 sequence (DNA): TGTGCCAGCAGTATATCAGGGGGCGTCGAGCAGTACTTC. The genes are TRBV12-3 or TRBV12-4 and TRBJ2-7; 8 positions match TRBD1. The V gene end was trimmed by 5 bases and the J gene end by 6 bases; junction bases not matched to a gene: 6. The CDR3 is 13 residues long.